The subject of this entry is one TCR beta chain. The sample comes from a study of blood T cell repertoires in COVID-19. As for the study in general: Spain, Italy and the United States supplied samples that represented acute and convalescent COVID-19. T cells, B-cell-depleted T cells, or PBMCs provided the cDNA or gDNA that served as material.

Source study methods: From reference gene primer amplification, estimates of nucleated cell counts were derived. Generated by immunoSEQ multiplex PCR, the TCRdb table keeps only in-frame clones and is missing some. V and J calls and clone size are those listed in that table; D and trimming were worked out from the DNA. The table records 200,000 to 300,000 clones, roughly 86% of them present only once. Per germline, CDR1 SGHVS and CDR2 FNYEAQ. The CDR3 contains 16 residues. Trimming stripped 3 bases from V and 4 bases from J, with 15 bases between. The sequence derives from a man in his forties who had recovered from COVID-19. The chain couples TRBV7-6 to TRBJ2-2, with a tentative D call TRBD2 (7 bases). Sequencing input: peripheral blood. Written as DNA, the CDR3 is TGTGCCAGCAGCTTGCTCGGGGGAGGGGGCACCGGGGAGCTGTTTTTT. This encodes CASSLLGGGGTGELFF.